This record looks at one TCR beta chain sequence and its context. Its matching antigen is unknown. A junction end diverges from the germline sequence, so it may reflect a read error. These data originate in a study of T cells in Graves' hyperthyroidism and ophthalmopathy. Whole-study context: Once the initial diagnosis was made, peripheral blood was obtained before any treatment.

Amplified TCR beta CDR3 regions came from RNA transcripts. The TCR CDR3 was amplified in a first-round RT-PCR using the HTBI primer set. Via MiXCR, TCRdb re-called the multiplex PCR reads, giving one row per CDR3 protein. The sample contains under 350,000 distinct CDR3 sequences, roughly 15% of which appear only once. CDR1 is MNHNS and CDR2 is SASEGT in the germline V gene. CDR3 length equals 17 residues. Study-level points and caveats: Blood samples included most of the expanded thyroid clonotypes exceeding 0.001.

The TCR was taken from a woman in her thirties or forties with Graves' hyperthyroidism. Material for sequencing was blood. The genes are TRBV6-1 and TRBJ2-1, with 14 bases matching TRBD2. The CDR3 DNA sequence: TGTGCCAGCACTAGAGGGACTAGCGGGGGATCCTACAATGAGCTGTTCTTC. It translates to CASTRGTSGGSYNELFF.